A selection of T cell receptor beta chains follows, all from one sample in a study of T cells in Graves' hyperthyroidism and ophthalmopathy. TCRdb ran MiXCR on the multiplex PCR reads and lists one entry per CDR3 protein. Among fewer than 900,000 distinct CDR3 sequences, over 15% were seen once, and the ten largest hold over 7.5%. The sequenced sample consisted of blood. The receptor source for this set is a man aged 18 to 35 with Graves' hyperthyroidism. Each CDR3 is given with its conserved first and last residue. The D gene is left open where the match is weak. Rows give clone size only sometimes, using once, few, many, or a class for an expanded clone.

v_call	d_call	clone_size	j_call	cdr3_aa	cdr3_nt
TRBV20-1	NA	many	TRBJ2-7	CSARRPLREQYF	TGCAGTGCTAGGCGACCCCTGCGGGAGCAGTACTTC
TRBV11-2	TRBD1	NA	TRBJ2-2	CASSLGRQGHGELFF	TGTGCCAGCAGCTTAGGGAGACAGGGGCACGGGGAGCTGTTTTTT
TRBV6-6	NA	NA	TRBJ1-2	CASSYSPIGGGFGYTF	TGTGCCAGCAGTTACTCTCCCATAGGGGGGGGTTTTGGCTACACCTTC
TRBV7-9	NA	many	TRBJ2-7	CASSLLGTGDFEQYF	TGTGCCAGCAGCTTGCTGGGGACCGGGGACTTTGAGCAGTACTTC
TRBV6-1	NA	NA	TRBJ1-2	CASSPDTTLGGYTF	TGTGCCAGCAGCCCGGACACAACCCTTGGGGGCTACACCTTC
TRBV5-6	TRBD2	few	TRBJ2-2	CASSLSQGTSGAHGELFF	TGTGCCAGCAGCTTGTCACAGGGGACTAGCGGAGCCCACGGGGAGCTGTTTTTT
TRBV3-1	TRBD2	few	TRBJ2-7	CASGAGGPTYVQYF	TGTGCCAGCGGCGCGGGAGGGCCAACCTACGTGCAGTACTTC
TRBV27	NA	NA	TRBJ2-2	CASSRGTRTNTGELFF	TGTGCCAGCAGTAGAGGGACACGGACGAACACCGGGGAGCTGTTTTTT
TRBV20-1	NA	few	TRBJ1-1	CSASRGAINTEAFF	TGCAGTGCTAGCAGAGGGGCTATAAACACTGAAGCTTTCTTT
TRBV24-1	NA	once	TRBJ2-7	CATSDGAGAKYEQYF	TGTGCCACCAGTGATGGGGCGGGGGCCAAGTACGAGCAGTACTTC
TRBV20-1	NA	many	TRBJ2-7	CSARDPAVSYEQYF	TGCAGTGCTAGAGATCCGGCAGTCTCCTACGAGCAGTACTTC
TRBV20-1	NA	few	TRBJ2-2	CSARTRGGGARELFF	TGCAGTGCTAGAACAAGGGGTGGGGGGGCCAGGGAGCTGTTTTTT
TRBV19	NA	NA	TRBJ2-3	CASSIGFLPGHGTDTQYF	TGTGCCAGTAGTATAGGATTTCTTCCGGGACACGGCACAGATACGCAGTATTTT
TRBV7-2	NA	few	TRBJ2-5	CASSLYRDPLTQYF	TGTGCCAGCAGCTTGTACAGGGACCCGTTGACCCAGTACTTC
TRBV24-1	TRBD2	NA	TRBJ2-2	CATSDLAGGTGELFF	TGTGCCACCAGTGATCTAGCGGGAGGGACCGGGGAGCTGTTTTTT
TRBV7-6	TRBD2	few	TRBJ2-3	CASSLVVEGGGTDTQYF	TGTGCCAGCAGCTTAGTGGTCGAGGGCGGGGGTACAGATACGCAGTATTTT
TRBV13	NA	NA	TRBJ2-1	CASSLEGGLNEQFF	TGTGCCAGCAGCCTCGAGGGGGGGCTCAATGAGCAGTTCTTC
TRBV7-2	NA	few	TRBJ2-1	CASNMRQTNNEQFF	TGTGCCAGCAACATGAGGCAGACCAACAATGAGCAGTTCTTC
TRBV2	TRBD1	many	TRBJ1-6	CASRPGQGISPLHF	TGTGCCAGCAGACCGGGACAGGGAATTTCACCCCTCCACTTT
TRBV5-1	NA	few	TRBJ2-1	CASSETQGPSYNEQFF	TGCGCCAGCAGCGAAACACAGGGCCCATCCTACAATGAGCAGTTCTTC
TRBV20-1	NA	NA	TRBJ1-1	CSAILTDNTEAFF	TGCAGTGCTATCTTGACAGACAACACTGAAGCTTTCTTT
TRBV19	NA	NA	TRBJ1-1	CASSIVGGGRRNTEAFF	TGTGCCAGTAGTATAGTTGGGGGGGGAAGGAGGAACACTGAAGCTTTCTTT